Sequencing of this T cell receptor beta chain was carried out in a study of cytomegalovirus exposure and HLA in healthy donors. The study, taken as a whole, reports: Excluded: some indistinguishable V segments such as TRBV6-2 and TRBV6-3.

Germline V gene sequence: CDR1 LNHDA, CDR2 SQIVND (reference sequence). With 4 bases clipped from V and 7 bases from J, the junction kept 13 bases outside the gene matches. This CDR3 has 16 amino acids. To note about this clone: What it binds is not known.

PCR amplification relied on 60 Vbeta primers (plus 13 Jbeta primers). The assay was immunoSEQ multiplex PCR, and TCRdb's table has in-frame clones only and misses some. This repertoire comprises more than 90,000 clones; its ten largest clones make up around 3.4%. The rearrangement joins TRBV19 to TRBJ2-5; 9 bases fit TRBD2. The receptor comes from a man aged 30-40 years in good health and CMV-seronegative. The source material was PBMCs. Here the CDR3 reads CASSTFGAGGLSTQYF. CDR3 DNA: TGTGCCAGTAGTACCTTCGGGGCGGGGGGGCTATCGACCCAGTACTTC.